Described below is a single T cell receptor beta chain sequence and its context. What it recognizes is unknown. The data originate from a study of T cells in Graves' hyperthyroidism and ophthalmopathy. The investigators amplified TCR beta CDR3 regions from RNA transcripts. HTBI primers were used for first-round RT-PCR of the TCR CDR3. TCRdb processed the multiplex PCR reads anew with MiXCR; each CDR3 protein has one entry. Among a few hundred thousand distinct CDR3 sequences listed, 40% to 55% were seen once. The CDR3 sequence is 13 residues long. Germline-derived CDR1 and CDR2 are MGHDK and SYGVNS. Germline trimming cut 7 bases from V and 5 bases from J; bases unmatched to any gene: 6. General study results and limits: A 13 V-J model separated ophthalmopathy from stable hyperthyroidism. Before onset, ophthalmopathy was predicted by the model a median around 6 months earlier.

Graves' hyperthyroidism showing no ophthalmopathy progression within 18 months was considered stable. Pregnant or lactating patients were excluded, as were those with uncontrolled infection or other autoimmune disease. The rearrangement uses TRBV25-1 and TRBJ2-5; 8 bases line up with TRBD2. Sequencing input: peripheral blood or thyroid tissue (not recorded which). This TCR was recovered from a woman younger than 30 with Graves' hyperthyroidism. The CDR3 region has the DNA TGTGCCAGCACCCTAGCGGGCGGCGAGACCCAGTACTTC. Residues: CASTLAGGETQYF.